This entry lists 24 T cell receptor beta chains sequenced from one sample in a study of T cells in Graves' hyperthyroidism and ophthalmopathy. Amplified TCR beta CDR3 regions derived from RNA transcripts. Initially, a first-round RT-PCR of the TCR CDR3 employed the HTBI primer set. Each CDR3 protein gets one entry after TCRdb re-called the multiplex PCR reads with MiXCR. The sample lists about 560,000 distinct CDR3 sequences, 12% to 15% occurring once. Sequenced sample: blood. The receptor source for this set is a woman aged 40-49 years with Graves' hyperthyroidism.

This clonotype was seen only a few times. The gene calls are TRBV27 and TRBJ1-1, with D tentatively TRBD1 (5 bases). The CDR3 sequence is 14 residues long. Germline V lookup: CDR1 MNHEY, CDR2 SMNVEV (reference sequence). Trimming took off 3 bases at V and 1 base at J, with 9 bases between the two ends. CDR3 in amino acids: CASSLGLSNTEAFF. Here the CDR3 DNA reads TGTGCCAGCAGTTTGGGACTGTCGAACACTGAAGCTTTCTTT.

The V call is TRBV7-9, the J call TRBJ1-2, with no clear D. This CDR3 region has 13 residues. Germline V gene data show CDR1 as SEHNR and CDR2 as FQNEAQ (reference sequence). Trimming stripped 4 bases from V and 7 bases from J, with 13 bases between. This chain's CDR3 is CASSSTVSGGYTF. The DNA of the CDR3 is TGTGCCAGCAGCTCAACAGTGTCGGGTGGCTACACCTTC.

This clonotype was recorded many times. This chain connects TRBV24-1 to TRBJ2-3, with TRBD1 as a possible D gene (7 bases). CDR1 KGHDR and CDR2 SFDVKD come from the germline V gene. Trimming cost V 4 bases and J 3 bases, with 13 bases left between them. The CDR3 loop spans 15 amino acids. The DNA for the CDR3 is TGTGCCACCAGTGACAAGACAGGGAGGACAGATACGCAGTATTTT. This translates into CATSDKTGRTDTQYF.

This clonotype was seen more than once but under ten times. This chain links TRBV10-1 with TRBJ2-1; D may be TRBD1 or TRBD2 (5 bases each). With 3 bases removed from V and 10 bases from J, the gap between germline ends came to 16 bases. The CDR3 has 14 residues. Per the germline V gene, CDR1 is WNHNN and CDR2 is SYGVQD (reference sequence). The CDR3 DNA sequence: TGCGCCAGCAGTGATTTGGGGGAGAAGCGAGAGCAGTTCTTC. Translating gives CASSDLGEKREQFF.

This clonotype was observed a handful of times. The gene calls are TRBV20-1 and TRBJ2-1; D is possibly TRBD1 (5 bases). CDR3 length: 13 amino acids. The V gene lost 6 bases and the J gene lost 4 bases, with 13 bases spanning the gap. Germline V gene data show CDR1 as DFQATT and CDR2 as SNEGSKA (reference sequence). The CDR3 nucleotides read TGCAGTGCCCGCATGGCAGGGTACAATGAGCAGTTCTTC. This translates into CSARMAGYNEQFF.

This clonotype was seen only a few times. This chain joins TRBV6-2 or TRBV6-3 and TRBJ1-4, with 9 bases aligning to TRBD1. The germline gives CDR1 MNHEY, CDR2 SVGEGT. This CDR3 region has 15 residues. Unmatched junction bases numbered 5, after V lost 5 bases and J lost 4 bases. This chain's CDR3 is CASSNRQGGNEKLFF. CDR3 coding DNA: TGTGCCAGCAGTAATCGACAGGGGGGTAATGAAAAACTGTTTTTT.

The chain carries TRBV20-1 and TRBJ2-6; 7 bases fit TRBD2. The germline CDR1 and CDR2 sequences are DFQATT and SNEGSKA (reference sequence). V shed 0 bases and J 0 bases; nucleotides not matched to a gene: 8. The CDR3 is 18 amino acids. The DNA of the CDR3 is TGCAGTGCTAGAGAAGGGGCGGGAGCCCCCTCTGGGGCCAACGTCCTGACTTTC. It translates to CSAREGAGAPSGANVLTF.

This clonotype was observed at least ten times. The chain links TRBV7-9 to TRBJ2-5, with 9 bases fitting TRBD2. This CDR3 has 16 amino acids. After removal of 3 bases from V and 3 bases from J, the junction contained 8 bases not matched to a gene. Germline CDR1 and CDR2: SEHNR and FQNEAQ (reference sequence). CDR3 protein: CASSLVTSGSKETQYF. In nucleotides, the CDR3 is TGTGCCAGCAGCTTGGTGACTAGCGGATCTAAAGAGACCCAGTACTTC.

The chain uses TRBV11-2 and TRBJ2-6; unclear D gene. Trimming took off 5 bases at V and 2 bases at J, with 13 bases between the two ends. This CDR3 is 16 amino acids long. Germline CDR1 SGHAT, CDR2 FQNNGV. CDR3 region: CASSPIKAPGANVLTF. For the CDR3, the DNA is TGTGCCAGCAGCCCTATCAAGGCACCTGGGGCCAACGTCCTGACTTTC.

This clonotype was counted ten times or more. This rearrangement joins TRBV7-2 to TRBJ2-1; 9 positions match TRBD2. The V and J ends lost 2 bases and 8 bases, in that order; junction bases with no gene match: 7. The CDR3 is 15 residues long. Germline loops: CDR1 SGHTA, CDR2 FQGNSA. The CDR3 reads CASSLIAGDGYEQFF. CDR3 in DNA: TGTGCCAGCAGCTTAATAGCGGGAGATGGCTATGAGCAGTTCTTC.

This clonotype was seen at least ten times. The V gene is TRBV24-1, the J gene TRBJ2-1; TRBD2 aligns across 13 bases. The germline gives CDR1 KGHDR, CDR2 SFDVKD. This CDR3 comprises 15 residues. The V and J ends lost 4 bases and 8 bases, in that order; junction bases with no gene match: 4. CDR3 protein: CATSEGTSGNHEQFF. The CDR3, as DNA: TGTGCCACCAGTGAGGGGACTAGCGGGAATCATGAGCAGTTCTTC.

The V and J genes are TRBV28 and TRBJ2-4, with a possible D match to TRBD1 (6 bases). Per the germline V gene, CDR1 is MDHEN and CDR2 is SYDVKM. The V end lost 6 bases, the J end lost 0 bases, and 12 bases lay between the germline ends. There are 15 residues in the CDR3. For the CDR3, the DNA is TGTGCCAGCAGCACAAGACAGGTAGCCAAAAACATTCAGTACTTC. This gives the protein CASSTRQVAKNIQYF.

This clonotype was detected many times. DNA of the CDR3: TGTGCCAGCAGTGGACAGCAAATAAGCACAGATACGCAGTATTTT. Encoded protein: CASSGQQISTDTQYF. The chain joins TRBV2 to TRBJ2-3, with D possibly being TRBD1 (5 bases). CDR1 is SNHLY and CDR2 is FYNNEI in the germline V gene. Trimming removed 4 bases at V and 0 bases at J, with 11 bases between. This CDR3 has 15 amino acids.

In its sample, this clonotype was seen many times. The CDR3 is CAGRAQETQYF. The CDR3 DNA is TGTGCCGGGAGGGCCCAAGAGACCCAGTACTTC. The chain uses TRBV2 and TRBJ2-5; 7 nucleotides line up with TRBD2. The CDR3 has 11 amino acids. The germline CDR1 and CDR2 sequences are SNHLY and FYNNEI. The V and J ends lost 11 bases and 1 base, in that order; junction bases with no gene match: 1.

V gene TRBV5-1 combines with J gene TRBJ2-1; D might be TRBD1 (5 bases). Trimming took off 5 bases at V and 8 bases at J, with 17 bases between the two ends. The CDR3 length is 14 residues. Germline-derived CDR1 and CDR2 are SGHRS and YFSETQ. The CDR3: CASRNAQGDHEQFF. In DNA, the CDR3 is TGCGCCAGCAGGAACGCTCAGGGTGACCATGAGCAGTTCTTC.

Regarding this clonotype: One base away lies a much larger clone, so this may be a sequencing read error. CDR3 amino acids: CTSSPGATSTDTQYF. The CDR3 coding sequence is TGTACCAGCTCACCAGGGGCGACAAGCACAGATACGCAGTATTTT. The V gene is TRBV18, the J gene TRBJ2-3, with D perhaps matching TRBD1 (6 bases). The CDR3 totals 15 residues. Germline V gives CDR1 KGHSH, CDR2 LQKENI.

This clonotype was detected a few times. The CDR3 DNA follows: TGCAGCGGTGGATCCCGGGACGGTTACACTGAAGCTTTCTTT. Protein product: CSGGSRDGYTEAFF. The gene calls are TRBV29-1 and TRBJ1-1; TRBD1 is a possible D gene (5 bases). Germline V gene lookup returns CDR1 SQVTM and CDR2 ANQGSEA. V lost 7 bases to trimming and J lost 3 bases, with 18 bases between them. This CDR3 has 14 residues. The complete variable domain, with remaining parts taken from reference TRBV29-1 and TRBJ1-1, reads SAVISQKPSRDICQRGTSLTIQCQVDSQVTMMFWYRQQPGQSLTLIATANQGSEATYESGFVIDKFPISRPNLTFSTLTVSNMSPEDSSIYLCSGGSRDGYTEAFFGQGTRLTVV.

This clonotype has a count of ten or more. This chain joins TRBV2 and TRBJ1-2, with 8 bases that match TRBD1. J was trimmed by 7 bases and V by 2 bases; bases with no gene match: 9. CDR1 and CDR2 (germline): SNHLY, FYNNEI. The CDR3 has 15 amino acids. In DNA form, the CDR3 reads TGTGCCAGCAGTGAAAGGTCGACAGGGGATGGTGGCTACACCTTC. The encoded protein is CASSERSTGDGGYTF.

This clonotype was seen many times. The chain employs TRBV12-3 or TRBV12-4 and TRBJ1-1, with 7 bases identical to TRBD1. V gave up 5 bases and J gave up 4 bases; unmatched junction bases: 13. The CDR3 is 16 amino acids. The CDR3 spells CASSPGEGALGTEAFF. CDR3 bases: TGTGCCAGCAGTCCCGGGGAGGGGGCGTTGGGCACTGAAGCTTTCTTT.

As DNA, the CDR3 is TGCGCCAGCCGGACAAAGGTTGGAGGGGAGCAGTACTTC. Amino acids: CASRTKVGGEQYF. This sequence joins TRBV5-1 and TRBJ2-7; tentatively, D is TRBD2 (6 bases). V was pared by 7 bases and J by 7 bases, with 18 bases between. The CDR3 consists of 13 residues. Per the germline V gene, CDR1 is SGHRS and CDR2 is YFSETQ.

This clonotype was found a few times. DNA for the CDR3: TGCGCCAGCAGCGCGGACGACAGGGGGCCCCTCCACTTT. Protein: CASSADDRGPLHF. The genes are TRBV5-1 and TRBJ1-6; TRBD1 agrees at 9 bases. V gave up 4 bases and J gave up 13 bases; unmatched junction bases: 6. The CDR3 sequence is 13 residues long. The germline V gene encodes CDR1 SGHRS and CDR2 YFSETQ.

This clonotype appeared many times. J is TRBJ2-7 and V is TRBV3-1, with 7 bases identical to TRBD2. CDR3 size: 15 residues. J lost 0 bases, V lost 0 bases, and 2 bases had no gene match. The germline CDR1 and CDR2 sequences are LGHDT and YNNKEL (reference sequence). The CDR3 DNA is TGTGCCAGCAGCCAAGACAGCGGGACCTCCTACGAGCAGTACTTC. It translates to CASSQDSGTSYEQYF.

The rearrangement joins TRBV19 to TRBJ2-6, with unresolved D. V was shortened by 7 bases and J by 2 bases, with 6 bases between the two germline ends. Germline V gene lookup returns CDR1 LNHDA and CDR2 SQIVND (reference sequence). CDR3 size: 13 residues. The CDR3: CASNVPGANVLTF. The CDR3 DNA follows: TGTGCCAGTAATGTTCCTGGGGCCAACGTCCTGACTTTC.

This clonotype was counted ten times or more. The chain has TRBV5-1 and TRBJ1-1, with no clear D. The CDR3 sequence is 14 residues long. V shed 1 base and J shed 0 bases, with 7 bases lying between them. CDR1 is SGHRS and CDR2 is YFSETQ in the germline V gene. The CDR3 DNA reads TGCGCCAGCAGCTTGTCAGGCCTGAACACTGAAGCTTTCTTT. Protein sequence: CASSLSGLNTEAFF.